These 2 T cell receptor beta chains originate from one sample sequenced in a study of radiation and T cells in renal cell carcinoma. Time point denoted: blood 2 weeks post-SBRT. As to treatment: 15 Gy SBRT to primary tumor, nephrectomy 4 weeks later. Produced via immunoSEQ multiplex PCR; TCRdb's table is partial and in-frame only. The data show 95,000 to 150,000 clones, approximately 85% seen once. Specimen: blood, collected from a patient whose treatment included radiotherapy and nephrectomy. The receptors come from a man aged 45-60 years with renal cell carcinoma.

The chain employs TRBV4-1 and TRBJ2-6; D unclear. Germline-derived CDR1 and CDR2 are MGHRA and YSYEKL. Trimming removed 4 bases at V and 4 bases at J, with 11 bases between. The CDR3 contains 15 residues. The CDR3 here is CASSLAQTGANVLTF. In DNA, the CDR3 is TGCGCCAGCAGCCTCGCGCAGACAGGGGCCAACGTCCTGACTTTC.

This clone showed up just a few times. The chain combines TRBV23-1 with TRBJ1-5; tentative D call: TRBD1 (5 bases). TRBV23-1 is an open reading frame whose function is uncertain. The V end lost 9 bases, the J end lost 5 bases, and 11 bases lay between the germline ends. The CDR3 length is 12 residues. The CDR3 loop is CARRDPDQPQHF. As DNA, the CDR3 is TGCGCCAGGCGGGACCCGGATCAGCCCCAGCATTTT.